This TCR beta chain derives from a study of response to subunit inactivated influenza vaccine. Findings of the study overall: Researchers suggested that each seasonal influenza vaccination recruits few new T cells.

This clonotype was seen only a few times. The antigen remains unidentified. TCRdb analysed the RT-PCR reads with MiXCR anew, one entry per CDR3 protein. Of approximately 500,000 distinct CDR3 sequences in the sample, about an eighth were seen once. Germline-derived CDR1 and CDR2 are SGHNT and YYREEE (reference sequence). The CDR3 consists of 15 residues. The V gene end was trimmed by 4 bases and the J gene end by 8 bases; junction bases not matched to a gene: 12. Sequences were derived from PBMCs from blood, sampled more than 35 days after vaccination. J is TRBJ2-4 and V is TRBV5-4; 7 nucleotides align to TRBD1. The receptor comes from a middle-aged man who received an inactivated influenza vaccine. The CDR3 reads CASSAEQGLRDIQYF. The CDR3 DNA sequence: TGTGCCAGCAGCGCGGAACAGGGGTTGAGGGACATTCAGTACTTC.